What follows is one T cell receptor beta chain and its context. As originally analysed: Counts of nucleated cells, estimated from reference gene primer amplification, were obtained. Repertoires were generated with immunoSEQ multiplex PCR, while TCRdb's copy carries only in-frame clones and drops some. That table supplies the V and J calls and clone size; D and trimming were determined from the DNA. The sample lists fewer than 250,000 clones, roughly four fifths occurring once. This sample was taken from a study of blood T cell repertoires in COVID-19. Whole-study context: Acute and convalescent COVID-19 samples came from the United States, Italy and Spain. Sample material is recorded as cDNA or gDNA derived from T cells, B-cell-depleted T cells, or PBMCs.

Germline loops: CDR1 MNHEY, CDR2 SMNVEV (reference sequence). The CDR3 has 15 residues. V shed 4 bases and J shed 4 bases, with 14 bases lying between them. This TCR was sampled from a middle-aged woman with active or convalescent COVID-19. The V and J genes are TRBV27 and TRBJ1-5; a possible D gene is TRBD1 (5 bases). The sequenced sample consisted of peripheral blood. CDR3 residues: CASSSLGRTNQPQHF. CDR3 DNA: TGTGCCAGCAGTTCCTTAGGACGGACAAATCAGCCCCAGCATTTT.